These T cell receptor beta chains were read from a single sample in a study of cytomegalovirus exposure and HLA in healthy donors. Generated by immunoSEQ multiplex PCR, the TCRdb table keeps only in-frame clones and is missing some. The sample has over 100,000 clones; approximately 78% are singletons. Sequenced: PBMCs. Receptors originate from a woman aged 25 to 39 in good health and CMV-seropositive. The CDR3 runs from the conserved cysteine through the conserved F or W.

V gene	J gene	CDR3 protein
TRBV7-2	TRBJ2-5	CASSPGLGLAGGNGETQYF
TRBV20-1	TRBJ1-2	CSARQGSGYTF
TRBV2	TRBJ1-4	CASSEGRTTKLFF
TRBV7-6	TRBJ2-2	CASSETSGAPGELFF
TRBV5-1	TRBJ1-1	CATRQGTGTEAFF
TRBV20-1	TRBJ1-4	CGGTDNEKLFF
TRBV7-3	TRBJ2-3	CASSDRTSTDTQYF
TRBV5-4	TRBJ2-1	CASSAGTGLYNEQFF
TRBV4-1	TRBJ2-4	CASSLAGDLAKNIQYF
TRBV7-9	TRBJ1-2	CASSSINRDFDGYTF
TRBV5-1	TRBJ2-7	CASSLAGTSGYEQYF
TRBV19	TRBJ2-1	CASSIDEQLFGGEQFF
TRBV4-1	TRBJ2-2	CASSPGLAGGHNGELFF
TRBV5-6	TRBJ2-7	CASSSSGGGAYEQYF
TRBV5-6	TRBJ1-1	CASSLVRQGIGARAFF
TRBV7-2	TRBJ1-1	CASSLEGFGNTEAFF
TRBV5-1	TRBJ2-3	CASWRRGSDTQYF
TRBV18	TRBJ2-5	CASSRREETQYF
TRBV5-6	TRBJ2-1	CASSLGSGGSYNEQFF
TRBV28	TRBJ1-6	CASSFGLGRTSPLHF
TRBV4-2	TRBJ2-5	CASSQDSGTGYLETQYF
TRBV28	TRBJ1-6	CASSSSDSLENYNSPLHF
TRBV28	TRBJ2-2	CASTDRGTGELFF
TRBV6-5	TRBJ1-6	CASSCRESDRACPLHF
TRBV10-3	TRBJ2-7	CAISIERTGEQYF
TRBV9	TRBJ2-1	CASPDNPGGPHNEQFF
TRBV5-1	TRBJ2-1	CASSLAPSGGNEQFF
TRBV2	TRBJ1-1	CASRGGQVNTEAFF
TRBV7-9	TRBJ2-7	CSSSSSPRQGSYEQYF
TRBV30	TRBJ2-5	CAGEGQGKETQYF
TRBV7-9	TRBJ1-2	CASSSDRLVNYGYTF
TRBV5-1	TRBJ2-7	CASSLVPRLADHEQYF
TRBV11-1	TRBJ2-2	CASSLDRGRRGTGELFF
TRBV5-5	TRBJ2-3	CASSLVGSGGAHTQYF
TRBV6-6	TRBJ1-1	CASSSTPNTEAFF